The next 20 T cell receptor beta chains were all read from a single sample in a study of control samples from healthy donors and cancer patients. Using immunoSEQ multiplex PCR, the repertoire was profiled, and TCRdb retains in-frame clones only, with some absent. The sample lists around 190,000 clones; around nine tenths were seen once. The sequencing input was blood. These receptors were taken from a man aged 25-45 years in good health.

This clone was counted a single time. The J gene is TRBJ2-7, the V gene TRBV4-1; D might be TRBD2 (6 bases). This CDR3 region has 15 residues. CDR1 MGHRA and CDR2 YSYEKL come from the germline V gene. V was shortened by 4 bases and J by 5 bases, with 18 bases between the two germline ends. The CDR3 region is CASSRFLAPRNEQYF. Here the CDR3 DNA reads TGCGCCAGCAGCCGCTTCCTAGCGCCTCGGAACGAGCAGTACTTC.

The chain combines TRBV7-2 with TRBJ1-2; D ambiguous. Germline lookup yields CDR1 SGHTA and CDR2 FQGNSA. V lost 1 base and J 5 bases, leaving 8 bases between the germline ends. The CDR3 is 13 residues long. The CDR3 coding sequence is TGTGCCAGCAGCTTAGGTACGGGTTATGGCTACACCTTC. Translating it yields CASSLGTGYGYTF.

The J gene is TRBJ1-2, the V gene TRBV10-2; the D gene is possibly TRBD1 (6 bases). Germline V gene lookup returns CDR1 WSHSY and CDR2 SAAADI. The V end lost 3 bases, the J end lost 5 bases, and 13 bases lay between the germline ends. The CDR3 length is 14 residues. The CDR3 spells CASSDRTAFYGYTF. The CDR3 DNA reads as TGCGCCAGCAGTGATAGGACAGCGTTTTATGGCTACACCTTC.

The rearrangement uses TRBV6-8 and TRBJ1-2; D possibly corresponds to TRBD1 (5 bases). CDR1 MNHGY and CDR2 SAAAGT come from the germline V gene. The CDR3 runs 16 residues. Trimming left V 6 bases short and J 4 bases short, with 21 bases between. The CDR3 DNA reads TGTGCCAGCAGCCACATCCCGGGGGGAGTCGCCTATGGCTACACCTTC. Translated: CASSHIPGGVAYGYTF.

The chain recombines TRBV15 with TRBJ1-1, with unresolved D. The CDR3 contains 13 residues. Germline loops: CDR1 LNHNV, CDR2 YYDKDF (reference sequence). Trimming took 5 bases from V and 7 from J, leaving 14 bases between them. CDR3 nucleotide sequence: TGTGCCACCAGCTCTCTCCCCGGCCATGAAGCTTTCTTT. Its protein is CATSSLPGHEAFF.

The CDR3 spells CASSPDETLSPLHF. CDR3 nucleotide sequence: TGTGCCAGCTCACCGGACGAAACTTTATCACCCCTCCACTTT. The V and J genes are TRBV18 and TRBJ1-6; no clear D. V gave up 3 bases and J gave up 10 bases, with 13 bases separating them. The CDR3 contains 14 residues. Per germline, CDR1 KGHSH and CDR2 LQKENI.

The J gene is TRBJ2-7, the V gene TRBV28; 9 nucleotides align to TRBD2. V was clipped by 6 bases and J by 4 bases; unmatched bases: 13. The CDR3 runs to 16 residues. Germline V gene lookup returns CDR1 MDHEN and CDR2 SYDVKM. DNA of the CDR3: TGTGCCAGCAGCACCCAGTACAGCGGGAGGACGTACGAGCAGTACTTC. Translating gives CASSTQYSGRTYEQYF.

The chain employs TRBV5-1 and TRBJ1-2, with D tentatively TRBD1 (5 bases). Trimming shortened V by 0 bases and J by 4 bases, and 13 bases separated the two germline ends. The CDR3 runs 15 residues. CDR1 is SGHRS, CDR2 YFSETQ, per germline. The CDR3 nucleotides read TGCGCCAGCAGCTTGGAGCCAGGGCTTGGCTATGGCTACACCTTC. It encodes CASSLEPGLGYGYTF.

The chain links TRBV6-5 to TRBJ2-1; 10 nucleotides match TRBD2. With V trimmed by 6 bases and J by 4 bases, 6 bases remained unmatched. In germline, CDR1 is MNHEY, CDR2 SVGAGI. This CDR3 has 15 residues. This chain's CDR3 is CASRASGGVYNEQFF. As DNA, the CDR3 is TGTGCCAGCAGAGCAAGCGGGGGGGTTTACAATGAGCAGTTCTTC.

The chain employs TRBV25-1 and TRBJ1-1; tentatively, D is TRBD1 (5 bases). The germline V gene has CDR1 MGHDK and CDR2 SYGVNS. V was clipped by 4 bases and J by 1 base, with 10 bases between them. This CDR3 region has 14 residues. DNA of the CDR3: TGTGCCAGCAGTGTTGGGCAGGGGAACACTGAAGCTTTCTTT. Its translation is CASSVGQGNTEAFF. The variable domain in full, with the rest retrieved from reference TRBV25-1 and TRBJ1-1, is EADIYQTPRYLVIGTGKKITLECSQTMGHDKMYWYQQDPGMELHLIHYSYGVNSTEKGDLSSESTVSRIRTEHFPLTLESARPSHTSQYLCASSVGQGNTEAFFGQGTRLTVV.

The DNA of the CDR3 is TGTGCCAGCAGTGACCCAGGGACTAGTGGGGCCTACGAGCAGTACTTC. Amino acids: CASSDPGTSGAYEQYF. This chain links TRBV6-2 or TRBV6-3 with TRBJ2-7; 8 nucleotides align to TRBD2. With V trimmed by 5 bases and J by 2 bases, 11 bases remained unmatched. The CDR3 covers 16 residues. Germline CDR1 reads MNHEY; CDR2 reads SVGEGT.

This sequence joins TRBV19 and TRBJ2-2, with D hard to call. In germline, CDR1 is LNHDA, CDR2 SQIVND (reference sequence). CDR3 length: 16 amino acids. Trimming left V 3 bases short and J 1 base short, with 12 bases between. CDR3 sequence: CASSIRAPGNTGELFF. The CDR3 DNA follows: TGTGCCAGTAGTATTCGCGCACCCGGGAACACCGGGGAGCTGTTTTTT. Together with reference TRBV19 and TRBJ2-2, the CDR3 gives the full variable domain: DGGITQSPKYLFRKEGQNVTLSCEQNLNHDAMYWYRQDPGQGLRLIYYSQIVNDFQKGDIAEGYSVSREKKESFPLTVTSAQKNPTAFYLCASSIRAPGNTGELFFGEGSRLTVL.

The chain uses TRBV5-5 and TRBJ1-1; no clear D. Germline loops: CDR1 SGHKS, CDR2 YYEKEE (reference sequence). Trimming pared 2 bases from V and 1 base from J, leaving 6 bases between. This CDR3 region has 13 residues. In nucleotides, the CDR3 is TGTGCCAGCAGCTTTTTTGGGAACACTGAAGCTTTCTTT. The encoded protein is CASSFFGNTEAFF.

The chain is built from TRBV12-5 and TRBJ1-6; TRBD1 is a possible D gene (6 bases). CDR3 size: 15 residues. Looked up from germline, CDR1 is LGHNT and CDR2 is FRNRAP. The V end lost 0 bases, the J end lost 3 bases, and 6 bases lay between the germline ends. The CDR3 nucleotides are TGTGCTAGTGGTTTGGTCAGGGGCTATAATTCACCCCTCCACTTT. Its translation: CASGLVRGYNSPLHF.

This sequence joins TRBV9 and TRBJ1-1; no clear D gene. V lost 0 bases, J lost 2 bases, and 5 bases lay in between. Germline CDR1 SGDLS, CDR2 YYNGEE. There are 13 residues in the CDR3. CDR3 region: CASSVEANTEAFF. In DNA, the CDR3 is TGTGCCAGCAGCGTAGAGGCAAACACTGAAGCTTTCTTT.

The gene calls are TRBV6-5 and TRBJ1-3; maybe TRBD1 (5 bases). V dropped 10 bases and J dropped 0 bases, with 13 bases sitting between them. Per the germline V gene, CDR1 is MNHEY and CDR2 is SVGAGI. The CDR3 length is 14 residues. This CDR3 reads CATSQGSSGNTIYF. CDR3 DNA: TGTGCCACCTCCCAGGGCTCCTCTGGAAACACCATATATTTT.

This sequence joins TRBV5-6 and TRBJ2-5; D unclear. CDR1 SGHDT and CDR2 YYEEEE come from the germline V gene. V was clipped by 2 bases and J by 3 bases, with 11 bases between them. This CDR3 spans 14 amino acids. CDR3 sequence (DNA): TGTGCCAGCAGCTTATTAGGGAATAAAGAGACCCAGTACTTC. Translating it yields CASSLLGNKETQYF.

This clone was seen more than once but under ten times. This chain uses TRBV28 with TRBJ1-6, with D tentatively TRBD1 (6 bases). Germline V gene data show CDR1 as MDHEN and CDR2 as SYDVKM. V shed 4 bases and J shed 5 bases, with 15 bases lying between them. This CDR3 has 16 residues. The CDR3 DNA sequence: TGTGCCAGCAGTTATATAGGCCGGACAGATAATTCACCCCTCCACTTT. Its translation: CASSYIGRTDNSPLHF.

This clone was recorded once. The CDR3 DNA follows: TGTGCCAGCAGCCAACTAGCGGGAGGAGAGACCCAGTACTTC. The encoded protein is CASSQLAGGETQYF. This sequence joins TRBV2 and TRBJ2-5; 12 bases fit TRBD2. In germline, CDR1 is SNHLY, CDR2 FYNNEI. This CDR3 comprises 14 residues. V trimming: 6 bases; J trimming: 4 bases; junction bases outside the gene matches: 3.

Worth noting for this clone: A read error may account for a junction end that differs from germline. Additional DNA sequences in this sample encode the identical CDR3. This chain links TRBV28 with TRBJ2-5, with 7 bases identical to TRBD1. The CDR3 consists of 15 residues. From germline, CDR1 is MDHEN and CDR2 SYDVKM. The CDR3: CASSSGQIKGETQYF. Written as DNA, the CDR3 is TGTGCCAGTAGTTCGGGACAGATAAAAGGGGAGACCCAGTACTTC.